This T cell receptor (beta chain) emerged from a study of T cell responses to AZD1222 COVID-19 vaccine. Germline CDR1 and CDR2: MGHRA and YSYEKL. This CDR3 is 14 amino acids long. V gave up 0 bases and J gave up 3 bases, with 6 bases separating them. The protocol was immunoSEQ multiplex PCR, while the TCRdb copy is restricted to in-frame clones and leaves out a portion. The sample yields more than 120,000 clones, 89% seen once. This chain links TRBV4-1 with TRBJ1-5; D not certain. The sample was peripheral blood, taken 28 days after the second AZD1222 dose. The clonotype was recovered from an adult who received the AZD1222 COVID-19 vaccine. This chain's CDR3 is CASSQEGFNQPQHF. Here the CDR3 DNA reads TGCGCCAGCAGCCAAGAGGGATTCAATCAGCCCCAGCATTTT.